These 19 T cell receptor beta chains share one sample of origin, sequenced in a study of regulatory T cells. Notes on the study in general: Regulatory T cells from CD3G-deficient patients were less diverse than autologous conventional CD4+ cells and control regulatory cells.

Which antigens these TCRs recognize remains unknown. Amplification used 52 TRBV primers and 13 TRBJ primers. Libraries were prepared by immunoSEQ multiplex PCR; TCRdb keeps only in-frame clonotypes and omits some of them. The sample lists 3,000 to 3,500 clones; around 94% were seen once. The sample comprised CD4+ Tregs sorted from blood. These receptors all come from a person under 30 with CD3G deficiency.

CDR3 in DNA: TGCGCCAGCAGCTTGGCCAAAGGTGGAGCAACTAATGAAAAACTGTTTTTT. It codes for CASSLAKGGATNEKLFF. The J gene is TRBJ1-4, the V gene TRBV5-1; no reliable D call. This CDR3 has 17 residues. V shed 0 bases and J shed 0 bases, with 12 bases lying between them. Germline lookup yields CDR1 SGHRS and CDR2 YFSETQ. Full variable domain (outside the CDR3, taken from reference TRBV5-1 and TRBJ1-4): KAGVTQTPRYLIKTRGQQVTLSCSPISGHRSVSWYQQTPGQGLQFLFEYFSETQRNKGNFPGRFSGRQFSNSRSEMNVSTLELGDSALYLCASSLAKGGATNEKLFFGSGTQLSVL.

This sequence joins TRBV6-1 and TRBJ1-4; 11 bases align to TRBD1. This CDR3 has 15 residues. Germline CDR1 is MNHNS and CDR2 is SASEGT. The ends lost 6 bases at V and 7 bases at J; junction bases unmatched: 7. The CDR3 nucleotides are TGTGCCAGCAGCCCGGACAGGGGGCGCGGTGAAAAACTGTTTTTT. Translated, it gives CASSPDRGRGEKLFF.

The chain employs TRBV28 and TRBJ2-1, with D possibly being TRBD2 (6 bases). CDR3 length equals 15 residues. Trimming left V 4 bases short and J 0 bases short, with 10 bases between. Germline CDR1 reads MDHEN; CDR2 reads SYDVKM. The CDR3 loop reads CASSSSASSYNEQFF. For the CDR3, the DNA is TGTGCCAGCAGTTCTAGCGCCAGCTCCTACAATGAGCAGTTCTTC. The full variable domain, with the rest looked up from reference TRBV28 and TRBJ2-1, is DVKVTQSSRYLVKRTGEKVFLECVQDMDHENMFWYRQDPGLGLRLIYFSYDVKMKEKGDIPEGYSVSREKKERFSLILESASTNQTSMYLCASSSSASSYNEQFFGPGTRLTVL.

This chain connects TRBV28 to TRBJ1-2; the D gene is possibly TRBD1 (6 bases). V was cut by 6 bases and J by 4 bases, with 18 bases left in between. In germline, CDR1 is MDHEN, CDR2 SYDVKM. The CDR3 spans 15 residues. In DNA form, the CDR3 reads TGTGCCAGCAGCCCAACAGGGATGAAAGGCTATGGCTACACCTTC. It encodes CASSPTGMKGYGYTF.

Here the CDR3 reads CAISDSGAGEQFF. The DNA of the CDR3 is TGTGCCATCAGTGACTCGGGGGCCGGAGAGCAGTTCTTC. The genes are TRBV10-3 and TRBJ2-1, with D tentatively TRBD1 or TRBD2 (6 bases each). The CDR3 sequence is 13 residues long. Germline values: CDR1 ENHRY, CDR2 SYGVKD. The germline V and J ends were trimmed by 3 bases and 10 bases, with 13 bases remaining between them.

The V and J genes are TRBV7-9 and TRBJ2-3; 10 nucleotides agree with TRBD2. This CDR3 is built from 17 residues. Germline V CDR1 and CDR2: SEHNR, FQNEAQ (reference sequence). After removal of 1 base from V and 4 bases from J, the junction contained 8 bases not matched to a gene. The CDR3 region has the DNA TGTGCCAGCAGCTTAGTCCCAGCTAGCGGGAGCTCAGATACGCAGTATTTT. Translated, it gives CASSLVPASGSSDTQYF.

The gene calls are TRBV4-3 and TRBJ2-5; unclear D gene. The ends were cut back, 0 bases at V and 6 bases at J, with 14 bases in the middle. Germline CDR1 and CDR2: LGHNA and YSLEER. This CDR3 is built from 15 residues. CDR3 coding DNA: TGCGCCAGCAGCCAAGAGGGTCTGGGTCGGCAGACCCAGTACTTC. Amino acid sequence: CASSQEGLGRQTQYF.

The V gene is TRBV21-1, the J gene TRBJ2-6; the table calls TRBD1, which could not be checked here. TRBV21-1 is a pseudogene. The CDR3 is 18 residues long. The CDR3 here is CASRCPDRGVFGANVLTF. The CDR3 DNA reads as TGTGCCAGCAGGTGTCCGGACAGGGGTGTTTTTGGGGCCAACGTCCTGACTTTC.

The gene calls are TRBV28 and TRBJ1-5, with D possibly being TRBD1 (5 bases). This CDR3 spans 16 amino acids. V was cut by 6 bases and J by 4 bases, with 19 bases left in between. Germline assignment: CDR1 MDHEN and CDR2 SYDVKM. CDR3: CASRFDRGGRNQPQHF. The CDR3 DNA is TGTGCCAGCAGATTCGACCGGGGCGGGAGAAATCAGCCCCAGCATTTT.

CDR3 in DNA: TGTGCCAGCAGTTTAAAGGGGAGGGGCACTGAAGCTTTCTTT. Amino acids: CASSLKGRGTEAFF. This rearrangement joins TRBV27 to TRBJ1-1; D may be TRBD1 (5 bases). This CDR3 has 14 residues. Between the trimmed V and J ends, which lost 2 bases and 4 bases, there was a span of 11 bases. CDR1 and CDR2 (germline): MNHEY, SMNVEV (reference sequence).

The chain couples TRBV5-6 to TRBJ1-2; D is possibly TRBD1 (6 bases). The CDR3 sequence is 12 residues long. Looked up from germline, CDR1 is SGHDT and CDR2 is YYEEEE. Trimming cost V 2 bases and J 8 bases, with 10 bases left between them. DNA for the CDR3: TGTGCCAGCAGCTTTACAGGGCGCGGCTACACCTTC. Protein sequence: CASSFTGRGYTF.

The chain carries TRBV2 and TRBJ2-7, with 7 bases lining up with TRBD1. CDR3 size: 15 residues. Germline CDR1 SNHLY, CDR2 FYNNEI. J lost 5 bases, V lost 4 bases, and 11 bases had no gene match. The CDR3 reads CASSVEQGTPHEQYF. The CDR3 DNA follows: TGTGCCAGCAGTGTCGAACAGGGGACCCCCCACGAGCAGTACTTC.

This chain uses TRBV6-1 with TRBJ1-1; perhaps TRBD1 as D (5 bases). This CDR3 has 15 amino acids. Trimming took 0 bases from V and 1 from J, leaving 9 bases between them. Germline V gives CDR1 MNHNS, CDR2 SASEGT. DNA of the CDR3: TGTGCCAGCAGTGAAGCGCGACAGTGGAACACTGAAGCTTTCTTT. Its translation is CASSEARQWNTEAFF.

The genes are TRBV28 and TRBJ2-7; 7 positions match TRBD1. CDR1 is MDHEN and CDR2 is SYDVKM in the germline V gene. V lost 6 bases to trimming and J lost 7 bases; unmatched junction nucleotides: 9. This CDR3 is built from 13 residues. In DNA, the CDR3 is TGTGCCAGCAGATTGAGAACAGGGGCAGAGCAGTACTTC. Translated, it gives CASRLRTGAEQYF.

The chain carries TRBV6-1 and TRBJ1-2; D unclear. Germline lookup yields CDR1 MNHNS and CDR2 SASEGT. Trimming shortened V by 4 bases and J by 6 bases, and 18 bases separated the two germline ends. The CDR3 spans 15 residues. Written as DNA, the CDR3 is TGTGCCAGCAGTGGTGGTACGGCAGGTTTGAATGGCTACACCTTC. This encodes CASSGGTAGLNGYTF.

The V gene is TRBV5-1, the J gene TRBJ1-1; D is unclear. The CDR3 totals 16 residues. Germline V gives CDR1 SGHRS, CDR2 YFSETQ. V gave up 0 bases and J gave up 5 bases, with 17 bases separating them. CDR3 nucleotides: TGCGCCAGCAGCTTGGCCATTAGGTGGGCGGGGACTGAAGCTTTCTTT. Translated, it gives CASSLAIRWAGTEAFF.

The J gene is TRBJ2-1, the V gene TRBV6-1; unclear D gene. This CDR3 region has 14 residues. CDR1 is MNHNS, CDR2 SASEGT, per germline. V was clipped by 1 base and J by 0 bases, with 4 bases between them. The CDR3 protein is CASSEGYSYNEQFF. CDR3 DNA sequence: TGTGCCAGCAGTGAAGGATACTCCTACAATGAGCAGTTCTTC.

The chain joins TRBV27 to TRBJ1-6; tentatively, D is TRBD1 (6 bases). Germline-derived CDR1 and CDR2 are MNHEY and SMNVEV (reference sequence). The V and J ends lost 6 bases and 10 bases respectively, with 19 bases between them. The CDR3 totals 15 residues. CDR3 amino acids: CASSPVGGRRSPLHF. DNA of the CDR3: TGTGCCAGCAGCCCGGTGGGGGGGCGCAGGTCACCCCTCCACTTT.

This chain uses TRBV6-1 with TRBJ1-1; D is undetermined. Trimming shortened V by 6 bases and J by 5 bases, and 16 bases separated the two germline ends. In germline, CDR1 is MNHNS, CDR2 SASEGT. The CDR3 has 14 residues. The CDR3 loop is CASRSPWAGTEAFF. CDR3 DNA: TGTGCCAGCAGGAGCCCGTGGGCGGGGACTGAAGCTTTCTTT.